This T cell receptor (beta chain) was identified in a study of blood T cells in healthy people across ages. The CDR3 runs to 15 residues. Per germline, CDR1 MGHRA and CDR2 YSYEKL. Notes on this clonotype: Its antigen is not identified. A junction boundary mismatches the germline segment, possibly from a read error.

Study conclusions and caveats: As naive T cell percentage varied, TCR beta diversity correlated strongly with it. PBMCs went unsorted, and a conclusive naive versus antigen-experienced comparison was therefore prevented. Versus aged donors, long-lived donors had higher diversity and more naive CD4+ cells.

A second PCR of 7 to 11 cycles used a sample-barcoded 5' primer and a J-beta primer mix. Every cDNA molecule bore a tag from a template-switch adaptor containing 12 random nucleotides. A single record per CDR3 protein comes from TCRdb applying MiXCR to the 5' RACE reads. The sample includes nearly 1 million distinct CDR3 sequences, roughly half of them seen just once. This TCR came from a woman aged 55-75 years in good health. Sequenced material: blood. The rearrangement joins TRBV4-1 to TRBJ2-5; the match to TRBD1 covers 7 bases. The J call may be wrong; the DNA end is better matched by TRBJ2-7. The CDR3 region is CACSQVVTGAYEQYF. DNA of the CDR3: TGCGCCTGCAGCCAAGTCGTCACAGGGGCTTACGAGCAGTACTTC.